The next 30 T cell receptor beta chains were all read from a single sample in a study of T cell repertoires in cytomegalovirus infection. Antigens of these TCRs are unknown. TCRdb analysed the reads with MiXCR anew, one entry per CDR3 protein. The repertoire holds roughly 730,000 distinct CDR3 sequences, with roughly 36% as singletons. This material consisted of cultured PBMCs, taken from culture after CMV antigen stimulation. The receptor source for this set is a human donor in good health (CMV status not recorded). Some clones in this sample may be carry-over from other donors' samples.

The chain joins TRBV7-2 to TRBJ2-7, with unresolved D. Trimming took 1 base from V and 3 from J, leaving 7 bases between them. The length of the CDR3 is 13 residues. Germline loops: CDR1 SGHTA, CDR2 FQGNSA. DNA for the CDR3: TGTGCCAGCAGCTTAGGACACATCTACGAGCAGTACTTC. It encodes CASSLGHIYEQYF.

This clonotype occurred a few times. The CDR3 reads CASSSKGVSYNSPLHF. CDR3 DNA: TGTGCCAGCAGCTCTAAGGGTGTCTCCTATAATTCACCCCTCCACTTT. The V gene is TRBV7-2, the J gene TRBJ1-6; D gene unclear. Germline loops: CDR1 SGHTA, CDR2 FQGNSA. V was cut by 4 bases and J by 0 bases, with 10 bases left in between. The CDR3 is made up of 16 amino acids.

This rearrangement joins TRBV7-2 to TRBJ2-4, with a tentative D call TRBD1 (5 bases). Germline CDR1 reads SGHTA; CDR2 reads FQGNSA. The CDR3 has 14 amino acids. Trimming left V 1 base short and J 6 bases short, with 10 bases between. This CDR3 is CASSLDRTRNIQYF. The CDR3 DNA follows: TGTGCCAGCAGCTTAGACAGGACCCGAAACATTCAGTACTTC.

J is TRBJ1-4 and V is TRBV19; no clear D. The germline V gene encodes CDR1 LNHDA and CDR2 SQIVND (reference sequence). Trimming left V 9 bases short and J 5 bases short, with 16 bases between. The CDR3 runs 14 residues. The CDR3 sequence is CASIGRLGNEKLFF. The CDR3 region has the DNA TGTGCCAGCATCGGCCGGTTAGGAAATGAAAAACTGTTTTTT.

There are a few counts of this clonotype. J is TRBJ1-1 and V is TRBV12-5; D uncertain. This CDR3 is 12 amino acids long. The germline gives CDR1 LGHNT, CDR2 FRNRAP. The germline V and J ends were trimmed by 7 bases and 6 bases, with 12 bases remaining between them. In DNA form, the CDR3 reads TGTGCTAGTGCCCAACCTGGGGCTGAAGCTTTCTTT. This codes for CASAQPGAEAFF. Full variable domain (outside the CDR3, taken from reference TRBV12-5 and TRBJ1-1): DARVTQTPRHKVTEMGQEVTMRCQPILGHNTVFWYRQTMMQGLELLAYFRNRAPLDDSGMPKDRFSAEMPDATLATLKIQPSEPRDSAVYFCASAQPGAEAFFGQGTRLTVV.

Ten or more counts support this clonotype. The chain has TRBV7-2 and TRBJ2-5, with 12 bases lining up with TRBD2. Germline trimming cut 6 bases from V and 2 bases from J; bases unmatched to any gene: 4. Germline V gene sequence: CDR1 SGHTA, CDR2 FQGNSA. The CDR3 is 15 residues long. The DNA of the CDR3 is TGTGCCAGCAGTCCACTAGCGGGGGGTCAAGAGACCCAGTACTTC. Amino acids: CASSPLAGGQETQYF. Variable domain in full (rest from reference TRBV7-2 and TRBJ2-5): GAGVSQSPSNKVTEKGKDVELRCDPISGHTALYWYRQSLGQGLEFLIYFQGNSAPDKSGLPSDRFSAERTGGSVSTLTIQRTQQEDSAVYLCASSPLAGGQETQYFGPGTRLLVL.

This clonotype was observed many times. The J gene is TRBJ1-5, the V gene TRBV7-2, with unresolved D. Deletions cut 5 bases from V and 0 bases from J, with 8 bases between. In germline, CDR1 is SGHTA, CDR2 FQGNSA. The length of the CDR3 is 14 residues. The CDR3 sequence: CASSRDHSNQPQHF. In nucleotides, the CDR3 is TGTGCCAGCAGCCGTGACCATAGCAATCAGCCCCAGCATTTT.

J is TRBJ2-1 and V is TRBV20-1; D might be TRBD2 (6 bases). Trimming removed 7 bases from V and 0 bases from J, with 13 bases in between. The germline V gene has CDR1 DFQATT and CDR2 SNEGSKA (reference sequence). The CDR3 is made up of 14 amino acids. CDR3 sequence reads: CSGRDGRSYNEQFF. CDR3 in DNA: TGCAGTGGGAGGGACGGACGCTCCTACAATGAGCAGTTCTTC.

This clonotype was observed at least ten times. V is TRBV7-2 and J is TRBJ2-6; 7 bases agree with TRBD1. The CDR3 is 19 residues long. Per germline, CDR1 SGHTA and CDR2 FQGNSA. Losses at the gene ends were 5 bases for V and 4 bases for J; bases not matched to a gene: 17. The CDR3 loop reads CASSLQWLGGGGGANVLTF. The CDR3 DNA follows: TGTGCCAGCAGCCTACAGTGGTTAGGGGGCGGTGGCGGGGCCAACGTCCTGACTTTC.

V gene TRBV5-1 combines with J gene TRBJ1-1; D possibly corresponds to TRBD1 (5 bases). Between the trimmed V and J ends, which lost 1 base and 6 bases, there was a span of 10 bases. The germline V gene encodes CDR1 SGHRS and CDR2 YFSETQ. The length of the CDR3 is 13 residues. The CDR3: CASSLPGQAEAFF. DNA for the CDR3: TGCGCCAGCAGCTTGCCCGGACAAGCTGAAGCTTTCTTT.

The sample holds a few counts of this clonotype. The chain uses TRBV19 and TRBJ1-2; D may be TRBD1 (6 bases). CDR1 is LNHDA and CDR2 is SQIVND in the germline V gene (reference sequence). V was pared by 7 bases and J by 3 bases, with 18 bases between. The CDR3 is 15 residues long. The CDR3 bases are TGTGCCAGTACCTCAGGACAGCAGCTCCACTATGGCTACACCTTC. This sequence encodes CASTSGQQLHYGYTF.

V and J are TRBV7-8 and TRBJ2-1; 13 positions agree with TRBD2. The CDR3 is made up of 15 amino acids. V gave up 5 bases and J gave up 9 bases; unmatched junction bases: 7. In germline, CDR1 is SGHVS, CDR2 FQNEAQ. DNA for the CDR3: TGTGCCAGCAGCGTCCTCACTAGCGGGGGGGGTGAGCAGTTCTTC. Translating gives CASSVLTSGGGEQFF.

V is TRBV5-4 and J is TRBJ1-2; weak D call: TRBD1 (5 bases). The ends were cut back, 4 bases at V and 6 bases at J, with 25 bases in the middle. This CDR3 is built from 17 residues. Germline CDR1 and CDR2: SGHNT and YYREEE (reference sequence). The CDR3 nucleotides read TGTGCCAGCAGCCCTCCCGGGGCCCGCCTGAGGGAAAATGGCTACACCTTC. Its protein product is CASSPPGARLRENGYTF.

This clonotype turned up a few times. The chain combines TRBV4-2 with TRBJ1-2, with 7 bases identical to TRBD1. V was clipped by 1 base and J by 2 bases; unmatched bases: 13. Germline lookup yields CDR1 LGHNA and CDR2 YNFKEQ. The CDR3 runs 18 residues. In nucleotides, the CDR3 is TGTGCCAGCAGCCAAGTAGCCAGCGGGGGGGGACAGAACTATGGCTACACCTTC. Protein sequence: CASSQVASGGGQNYGYTF.

This clonotype was detected ten times or more. The chain has TRBV7-2 and TRBJ2-1, with 12 positions matching TRBD2. Looked up from germline, CDR1 is SGHTA and CDR2 is FQGNSA. V trimming: 6 bases; J trimming: 8 bases; junction bases outside the gene matches: 11. This CDR3 region has 16 residues. CDR3 amino acids: CASRLGLAGGKDEQFF. The CDR3 DNA follows: TGTGCCAGCAGGCTTGGGCTAGCGGGGGGGAAGGATGAGCAGTTCTTC.

This clonotype was counted ten times or more. This chain uses TRBV7-2 with TRBJ2-7; TRBD2 agrees at 7 bases. Trimming at V came to 2 bases and at J to 5 bases, leaving 9 bases not matched to a gene. This CDR3 has 15 amino acids. The V gene's germline CDR1 is SGHTA and CDR2 FQGNSA. The CDR3 region is CASSLSGTALNEQYF. Written as DNA, the CDR3 is TGTGCCAGCAGCTTAAGCGGGACGGCCTTAAACGAGCAGTACTTC.

The CDR3 nucleotides read TGTGCCAGCAGTCCGACTAGCGGGACTACTAGTGAGCAGTTCTTC. Translated, it gives CASSPTSGTTSEQFF. The rearrangement links TRBV12-3 or TRBV12-4 to TRBJ2-1, with TRBD2 matching over 11 bases. The CDR3 runs to 15 residues. J gave up 9 bases and V 5 bases, and 9 bases lay outside the gene matches.

This chain connects TRBV5-1 to TRBJ2-1, with unresolved D. Germline assignment: CDR1 SGHRS and CDR2 YFSETQ. The CDR3 loop spans 13 amino acids. V was clipped by 6 bases and J by 2 bases, with 9 bases between them. CDR3 nucleotides: TGCGCCAGCAAGCGACCTACCTACAATGAGCAGTTCTTC. Its protein product is CASKRPTYNEQFF.

This clonotype was recorded at least ten times. CDR3 region: CASSFDRANSPLHF. The CDR3, as DNA: TGTGCCAGCAGCTTCGACAGAGCGAATTCACCCCTCCACTTT. This chain connects TRBV7-2 to TRBJ1-6; the D gene is possibly TRBD1 (5 bases). There are 14 residues in the CDR3. Looked up from germline, CDR1 is SGHTA and CDR2 is FQGNSA. Between the trimmed V and J ends, which lost 3 bases and 7 bases, there was a span of 10 bases.

Ten or more counts support this clonotype. The rearrangement uses TRBV7-8 and TRBJ1-6; D gene unclear. The CDR3 sequence is 16 residues long. V lost 2 bases, J lost 5 bases, and 13 bases lay in between. In germline, CDR1 is SGHVS, CDR2 FQNEAQ. DNA of the CDR3: TGTGCCAGCAGCTTACAAATACCGGCGGATAATTCACCCCTCCACTTT. This gives the protein CASSLQIPADNSPLHF.

The CDR3 loop is CASSGGALSGQFF. The CDR3 DNA follows: TGTGCCAGCAGCGGGGGCGCCTTGTCCGGGCAGTTCTTC. The chain couples TRBV6-6 to TRBJ2-1; D may be TRBD1 or TRBD2 (6 bases each). V was pared by 6 bases and J by 12 bases, with 18 bases between. The germline V gene encodes CDR1 MNHNY and CDR2 SVGAGI (reference sequence). The CDR3 has 13 amino acids.

The chain links TRBV20-1 to TRBJ2-6; no reliable D call. The V gene's germline CDR1 is DFQATT and CDR2 SNEGSKA (reference sequence). Trimming stripped 2 bases from V and 4 bases from J, with 12 bases between. The CDR3 covers 15 residues. CDR3 sequence: CSARPMNSGANVLTF. The CDR3 region has the DNA TGCAGTGCTAGACCCATGAACTCGGGGGCCAACGTCCTGACTTTC.

This clonotype has more than one count but fewer than ten. CDR3 in DNA: TGCGCCAGCAGCCTCGGGGCTAGCAATCAGCCCCAGCATTTT. Translation: CASSLGASNQPQHF. V and J are TRBV4-1 and TRBJ1-5, with a possible D match to TRBD1 (5 bases). Germline values: CDR1 MGHRA, CDR2 YSYEKL. This CDR3 comprises 14 residues. V lost 4 bases to trimming and J lost 0 bases, with 7 bases between them.

Ten or more counts support this clonotype. V gene TRBV12-3 or TRBV12-4 combines with J gene TRBJ2-6; D remains unclear. This CDR3 has 15 residues. Trimming shortened V by 5 bases and J by 1 base, and 9 bases separated the two germline ends. The DNA for the CDR3 is TGTGCCAGCAGTCTAGTAGGTTCTGGGGCCAACGTCCTGACTTTC. The encoded protein is CASSLVGSGANVLTF.

This clonotype occurred many times. The chain joins TRBV7-2 to TRBJ1-1; unclear D gene. The CDR3 runs to 15 residues. The V gene's germline CDR1 is SGHTA and CDR2 FQGNSA. The V end lost 5 bases, the J end lost 1 base, and 14 bases lay between the germline ends. CDR3 bases: TGTGCCAGCAGCCGATTTAATGACGCGAACACTGAAGCTTTCTTT. It translates to CASSRFNDANTEAFF.

In its sample, this clonotype was seen a few times. The V call is TRBV12-3 or TRBV12-4, the J call TRBJ1-5; D unclear. The CDR3 extends over 14 amino acids. The V end lost 1 base, the J end lost 7 bases, and 11 bases lay between the germline ends. In DNA form, the CDR3 reads TGTGCCAGCAGTTTAGACCGGGTAAGACAGCCCCAGCATTTT. Amino acid sequence: CASSLDRVRQPQHF.

About this clonotype: Lacking the conserved final phenylalanine or tryptophan, this CDR3 likely reflects a read error. The chain carries TRBV24-1 and TRBJ2-3; 7 bases are shared with TRBD1. Trimming removed 10 bases from V and 2 bases from J; junction bases left unmatched: 5. The length of the CDR3 is 13 residues. Looked up from germline, CDR1 is KGHDR and CDR2 is SFDVKD. CDR3 DNA sequence: TGTGCCACTTCTGGACAGGCCACAGATACGCAGTATCTT. Protein sequence: CATSGQATDTQYL.

In its sample, this clonotype was seen a few times. The gene calls are TRBV6-1 and TRBJ1-6, with a tentative D call TRBD1 (5 bases). CDR1 MNHNS and CDR2 SASEGT come from the germline V gene. Deletions cut 6 bases from V and 9 bases from J, with 12 bases between. This CDR3 contains 13 residues. Here the CDR3 reads CASRSRGTSPLHF. CDR3 coding DNA: TGTGCCAGCAGAAGCCGGGGGACTTCACCCCTCCACTTT.

There are a few counts of this clonotype. This chain links TRBV6-1 with TRBJ1-5; no clear D. V lost 6 bases to trimming and J lost 0 bases, with 9 bases between them. The V gene's germline CDR1 is MNHNS and CDR2 SASEGT. The CDR3 has 14 residues. The CDR3 is CASRDGYSNQPQHF. CDR3 nucleotide sequence: TGTGCCAGCAGGGACGGTTATAGCAATCAGCCCCAGCATTTT.

This chain uses TRBV6-1 with TRBJ1-2, with no clear D. V lost 1 base and J lost 4, with 10 bases in between. Germline CDR1 and CDR2: MNHNS and SASEGT. CDR3 length equals 14 residues. CDR3 region: CASSEVLESYGYTF. The CDR3 DNA sequence: TGTGCCAGCAGTGAAGTGTTAGAGAGCTATGGCTACACCTTC.